The TCR beta chain described here comes from a study of blood T cell repertoires in COVID-19. Study overall: Acute and convalescent COVID-19 specimens originated in the United States, Italy and Spain. From T cells, B-cell-depleted T cells, or PBMCs came the material, which was cDNA or gDNA.

The CDR3 totals 13 residues. With 2 bases removed from V and 4 bases from J, the gap between germline ends came to 8 bases. Germline CDR1 reads LGHDT; CDR2 reads YNNKEL (reference sequence). Under the authors' procedure: Amplification of reference gene primers provided the estimated nucleated cell counts. Assay used: immunoSEQ multiplex PCR; TCRdb lists only in-frame clones, some missing. V, J and clone size reflect that table, while D and trimming were determined from the DNA. The sample contains approximately 88,000 clones, 85% to 95% of which appear only once. Sequenced sample: peripheral blood. The receptor's source is a woman in her fifties or sixties in a cohort sampled during active COVID-19. This chain joins TRBV3-1 (or the pseudogene TRBV3-2) and TRBJ1-1; possibly TRBD1 for D (5 bases). CDR3 amino acids: CASSQLGGTEAFF. For the CDR3, the DNA is TGTGCCAGCAGCCAACTCGGGGGCACTGAAGCTTTCTTT.